This T cell receptor (beta chain) was sequenced for a study of cytomegalovirus exposure and HLA in healthy donors. The PCR was carried out with 60 Vbeta primers and 13 Jbeta primers. The repertoire was sequenced with immunoSEQ multiplex PCR; TCRdb's copy has only in-frame clones and lacks some. The sample yields roughly 180,000 clones, approximately 84% seen once. The length of the CDR3 is 17 residues. Germline V CDR1 and CDR2: SQVTM, ANQGSEA. V shed 2 bases, J shed 4 bases, and the junction held 11 bases outside the gene matches. The J gene is TRBJ2-2, the V gene TRBV29-1; TRBD2 agrees at 9 bases. Sequenced input: PBMCs. This TCR came from a woman aged 50 to 65 in good health and CMV-seropositive. The CDR3 here is CSVEMAGGPLGTGELFF. For the CDR3, the DNA is TGCAGCGTTGAAATGGCGGGGGGGCCATTGGGCACCGGGGAGCTGTTTTTT.